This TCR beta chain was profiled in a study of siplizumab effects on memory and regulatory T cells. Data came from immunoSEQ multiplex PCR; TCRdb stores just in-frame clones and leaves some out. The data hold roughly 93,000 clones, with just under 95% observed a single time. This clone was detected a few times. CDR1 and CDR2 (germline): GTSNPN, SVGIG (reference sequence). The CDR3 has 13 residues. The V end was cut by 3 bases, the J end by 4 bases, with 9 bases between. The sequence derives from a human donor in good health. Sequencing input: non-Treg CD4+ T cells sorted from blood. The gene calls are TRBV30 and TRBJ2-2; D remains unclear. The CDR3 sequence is CAWRGWSTGELFF. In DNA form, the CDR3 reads TGTGCCTGGAGGGGGTGGAGCACCGGGGAGCTGTTTTTT.